The present entry profiles one T cell receptor (beta chain) with its context. The data derive from a study of control samples from healthy donors and cancer patients. Profiled with immunoSEQ multiplex PCR; TCRdb holds only in-frame clones, not every one. The profile covers approximately 150,000 clones, with 85% to 90% appearing a single time and less than 2% taken by the ten largest. This clonotype was sampled from a man aged 18 to 29 in good health. What was sequenced was blood.

Here the CDR3 DNA reads TGTGCCAGCTCACCACCGAACACCGGGGAGCTGTTTTTT. It codes for CASSPPNTGELFF. The J gene is TRBJ2-2, the V gene TRBV18, with D uncertain. The CDR3 is 13 residues long. Germline lookup yields CDR1 KGHSH and CDR2 LQKENI. Trimming took 0 bases from V and 1 from J, leaving 0 bases between them.